This T cell receptor (beta chain) was observed in a study of a mutant IDH1 vaccine in newly diagnosed glioma. Here immunoSEQ multiplex PCR was the method, and the copy in TCRdb shows in-frame clones only, minus some. The sample lists some 31,000 clones, around 81% occurring once. Time point in this sample: week 47, end of study. Doses consisted of 300 ug of mutant IDH1 20-mer peptide each, paired with topical imiquimod. There were new WHO grade 3 or 4 astrocytomas in the donors, and these were IDH1-mutant and ATRX-lost. This clone was observed a handful of times. No antigen is known for it. V lost 4 bases, J lost 7 bases, and 4 bases stayed unmatched. Germline V CDR1 and CDR2: MGHRA, YSYEKL. The CDR3 sequence is 13 residues long.

The sequence came from a man aged 25-45 years with glioma. The sequencing used PBMCs, collected from a glioma patient whose treatment included an IDH1 peptide vaccine. This chain joins TRBV4-1 and TRBJ2-1; 7 bases line up with TRBD2. The CDR3, as DNA: TGCGCCAGCAGCCGGGGGGGGTTTAATGAGCAGTTCTTC. Encoded protein: CASSRGGFNEQFF.